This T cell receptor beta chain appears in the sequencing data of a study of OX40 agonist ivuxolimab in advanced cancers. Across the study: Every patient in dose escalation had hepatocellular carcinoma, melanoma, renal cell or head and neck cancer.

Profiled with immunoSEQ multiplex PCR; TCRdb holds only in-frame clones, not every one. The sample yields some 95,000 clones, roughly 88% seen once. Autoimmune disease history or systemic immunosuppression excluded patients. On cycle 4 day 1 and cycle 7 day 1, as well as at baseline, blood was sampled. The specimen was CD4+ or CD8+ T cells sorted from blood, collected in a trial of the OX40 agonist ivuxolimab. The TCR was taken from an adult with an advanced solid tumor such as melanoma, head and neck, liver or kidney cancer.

The CDR3 DNA follows: TGTGCCGGGGACAGGGTTGGCACTGAAGCTTTCTTT. Its translation: CAGDRVGTEAFF. This chain joins TRBV7-9 and TRBJ1-1; TRBD1 matches 9 bases. CDR3 length: 12 amino acids. With 11 bases clipped from V and 4 bases from J, the junction kept 5 bases outside the gene matches. CDR1 and CDR2 from the germline V gene are SEHNR and FQNEAQ (reference sequence).